The rows below give T cell receptor beta chains drawn from one sample of a study of memory CD4+ T cells and cytomegalovirus serostatus. Libraries were prepared by immunoSEQ multiplex PCR; TCRdb keeps only in-frame clonotypes and omits some of them. In the table there are 41,000 or so clones, 70% to 80% of which are singletons. Sequencing was carried out using memory CD4+ T cells from blood. These receptors originate from an adult in good health and CMV-seronegative. Both conserved end residues are part of each CDR3. The D gene is left open where the match is weak. Rows may omit the clone size; those that give it use once, few, many or a size class.

TRBV11-1	-	-	TRBJ1-2	CASSPIDKTANYGYTF	TGTGCCAGCAGCCCTATCGACAAAACAGCCAACTATGGCTACACCTTC
TRBV7-6	TRBD1	-	TRBJ2-2	CASSLYGTATGELFF	TGTGCCAGCAGCTTATATGGGACAGCCACCGGGGAGCTGTTTTTT
TRBV11-1	TRBD1	few	TRBJ2-7	CASSRGQGQYEQYF	TGTGCCAGCAGCCGGGGACAGGGCCAGTACGAGCAGTACTTC
TRBV30	-	-	TRBJ2-5	CASSQETQYF	TGTGCCTCCAGTCAAGAGACCCAGTACTTC
TRBV7-9	-	-	TRBJ1-3	CASSPQGLTSGNTIYF	TGTGCCAGCAGCCCGCAGGGCCTTACCTCTGGAAACACCATATATTTT
TRBV7-3	-	few	TRBJ2-3	CASSRTRADTQYF	TGTGCCAGCAGCAGAACTCGGGCAGATACGCAGTATTTT
TRBV5-4	TRBD1	-	TRBJ1-2	CASSQTGGDYGYTF	TGTGCCAGCAGCCAAACAGGGGGAGACTATGGCTACACCTTC
TRBV30	-	-	TRBJ2-6	CAWTPYGPSNVLTF	TGTGCCTGGACCCCCTACGGGCCATCCAACGTCCTGACTTTC
TRBV7-9	-	once	TRBJ2-7	CASSIASYEQYF	TGTGCCAGCAGCATAGCATCCTACGAGCAGTACTTC
TRBV10-1	TRBD2	-	TRBJ2-3	CASSDRPSYPGLDTDTQYF	TGCGCCAGCAGTGATCGGCCCTCCTACCCGGGACTAGACACAGATACGCAGTATTTT
TRBV2	-	-	TRBJ2-1	CASSEARDSFRIEQFF	TGTGCCAGCAGTGAAGCGCGAGACTCGTTCCGTATTGAGCAGTTCTTC
TRBV30	-	-	TRBJ1-1	CAWSYRNTEAFF	TGTGCCTGGAGCTACAGAAACACTGAAGCTTTCTTT
TRBV19	-	few	TRBJ1-5	CASSILGTQPQHF	TGTGCCAGTAGTATTTTGGGGACGCAGCCCCAGCATTTT
TRBV25-1	TRBD1	-	TRBJ1-1	CASSDPRTGLKAFF	TGTGCCAGCAGTGACCCCCGGACAGGGCTTAAAGCTTTCTTT
TRBV11-2	-	-	TRBJ1-1	CASSLSAMNTEAFF	TGTGCCAGCAGCCTCTCAGCGATGAACACTGAAGCTTTCTTT
TRBV7-8	TRBD1	-	TRBJ1-1	CASSVTGGNMNTEAFF	TGTGCCAGCAGCGTAACAGGGGGCAATATGAACACTGAAGCTTTCTTT
TRBV4-3	-	-	TRBJ1-3	CASSQDIGNTIYF	TGCGCCAGCAGCCAAGATATTGGAAACACCATATATTTT
TRBV2	-	-	TRBJ2-5	CASSEERAQYF	TGTGCCAGCAGTGAAGAGAGGGCCCAGTACTTC
TRBV6-1	TRBD1	-	TRBJ1-2	CASGQGARYGYTF	TGTGCCAGCGGGCAGGGGGCTCGCTATGGCTACACCTTC